This T cell receptor beta chain was captured in a study of cytomegalovirus exposure and HLA in healthy donors. Libraries were prepared by immunoSEQ multiplex PCR; TCRdb keeps only in-frame clonotypes and omits some of them. This sample carries about 82,000 clones, 85% to 95% of them seen once, and the ten largest clones take approximately 0.67%. General study points: Researchers catalogued approximately 170 TCR beta chains as cytomegalovirus-associated.

Separate from the approximately 600-subject first cohort was the approximately 120-subject validation cohort, to which the donors belonged. Concerning this clone: The antigen is undetermined.

The source material was PBMCs. The source is a young man in good health and CMV-seronegative.

The CDR3 here is CASSFQLAGVTNEQFF. DNA for the CDR3: TGCGCCAGCAGCTTCCAACTAGCGGGAGTTACCAATGAGCAGTTCTTC. This chain joins TRBV5-1 and TRBJ2-1, with 11 positions matching TRBD2. With 2 bases clipped from V and 6 bases from J, the junction kept 7 bases outside the gene matches. The CDR3 is made up of 16 amino acids. Germline CDR1 reads SGHRS; CDR2 reads YFSETQ.